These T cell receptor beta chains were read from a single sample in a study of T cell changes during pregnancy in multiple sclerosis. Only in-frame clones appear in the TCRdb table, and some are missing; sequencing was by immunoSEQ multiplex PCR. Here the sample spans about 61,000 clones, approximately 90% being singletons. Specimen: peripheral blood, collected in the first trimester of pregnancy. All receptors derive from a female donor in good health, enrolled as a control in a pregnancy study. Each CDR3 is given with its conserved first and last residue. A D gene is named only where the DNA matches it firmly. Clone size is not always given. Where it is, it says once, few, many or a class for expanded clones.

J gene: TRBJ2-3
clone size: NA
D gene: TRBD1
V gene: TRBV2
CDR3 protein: CASSARGWADTQYF
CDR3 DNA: TGTGCCAGCAGTGCCAGGGGGTGGGCAGATACGCAGTATTTT

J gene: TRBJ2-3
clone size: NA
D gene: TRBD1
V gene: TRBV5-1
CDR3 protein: CASSHPNSDRGFRVLVTDTQYF
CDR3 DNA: TGCGCCAGCAGCCACCCGAATTCGGACAGGGGTTTTCGGGTTTTAGTGACAGATACGCAGTATTTT

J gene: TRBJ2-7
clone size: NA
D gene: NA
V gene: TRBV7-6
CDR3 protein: CASSLGLALNSYEQYF
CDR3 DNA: TGTGCCAGCAGCTTAGGTCTAGCCTTAAACTCCTACGAGCAGTACTTC

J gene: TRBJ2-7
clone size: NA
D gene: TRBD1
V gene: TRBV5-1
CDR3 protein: CASSFWTGEEGYEQYF
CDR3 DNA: TGCGCCAGCAGCTTTTGGACAGGGGAAGAGGGATACGAGCAGTACTTC

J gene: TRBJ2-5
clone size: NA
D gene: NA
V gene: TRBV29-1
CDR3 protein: CSVASLAWEETQYF
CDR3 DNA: TGCAGCGTTGCAAGTCTAGCGTGGGAAGAGACCCAGTACTTC

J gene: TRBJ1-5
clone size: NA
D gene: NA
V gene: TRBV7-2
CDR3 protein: CASMKQENSNQPQHF
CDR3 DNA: TGTGCCAGCATGAAACAGGAAAATAGCAATCAGCCCCAGCATTTT

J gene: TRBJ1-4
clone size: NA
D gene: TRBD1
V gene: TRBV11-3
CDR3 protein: CASTQSTGIFATNEKLFF
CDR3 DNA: TGTGCCAGCACCCAATCGACAGGGATTTTTGCAACTAATGAAAAACTGTTTTTT

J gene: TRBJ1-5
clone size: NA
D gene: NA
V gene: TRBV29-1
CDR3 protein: CSVRHLDQPQHF
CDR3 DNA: TGCAGCGTTCGACACTTAGATCAGCCCCAGCATTTT

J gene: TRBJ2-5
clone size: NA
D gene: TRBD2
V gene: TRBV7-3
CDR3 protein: CASSSQGAGGETQYF
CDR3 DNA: TGTGCCAGCAGCTCCCAAGGCGCGGGGGGCGAGACCCAGTACTTC

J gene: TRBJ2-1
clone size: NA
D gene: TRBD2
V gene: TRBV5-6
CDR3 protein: CASSLLANEQFF
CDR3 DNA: TGTGCCAGCAGCCTACTAGCGAATGAGCAGTTCTTC

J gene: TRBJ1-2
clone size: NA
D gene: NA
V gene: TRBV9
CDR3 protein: CASSVARQGTRYGYTF
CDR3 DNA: TGTGCCAGCAGCGTAGCCCGGCAGGGAACACGCTATGGCTACACCTTC

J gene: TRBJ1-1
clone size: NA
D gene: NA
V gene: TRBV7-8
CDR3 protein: CASSSDSAVNTEAFF
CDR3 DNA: TGTGCCAGCAGTTCGGACTCCGCCGTGAACACTGAAGCTTTCTTT

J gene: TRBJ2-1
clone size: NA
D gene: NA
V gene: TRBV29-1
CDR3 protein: CSVVPAESSYNEQFF
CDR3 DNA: TGCAGCGTTGTTCCCGCGGAGAGCTCCTACAATGAGCAGTTCTTC

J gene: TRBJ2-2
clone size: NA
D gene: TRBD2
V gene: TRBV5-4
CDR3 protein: CASSRGGGKSSGELFF
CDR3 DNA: TGTGCCAGCAGCCGGGGCGGGGGAAAATCGTCGGGGGAGCTGTTTTTT

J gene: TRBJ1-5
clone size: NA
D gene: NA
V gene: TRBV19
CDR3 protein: CASSLNRDSNQPQHF
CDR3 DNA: TGTGCCAGTAGTCTCAACAGGGATAGCAATCAGCCCCAGCATTTT

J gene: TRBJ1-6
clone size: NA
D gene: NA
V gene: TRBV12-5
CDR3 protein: CASGSPGNSPLHF
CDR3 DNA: TGTGCTAGTGGTTCGCCAGGGAATTCACCCCTCCACTTT

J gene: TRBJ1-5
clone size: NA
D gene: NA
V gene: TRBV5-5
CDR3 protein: CASSRDLDPNQPQHF
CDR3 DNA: TGTGCCAGCAGCCGGGATTTGGACCCGAACCAGCCCCAGCATTTT

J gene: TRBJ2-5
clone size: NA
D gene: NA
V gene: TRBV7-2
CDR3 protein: CASSRTRETQYF
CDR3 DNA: TGTGCCAGCAGTCGCACTAGGGAGACCCAGTACTTC

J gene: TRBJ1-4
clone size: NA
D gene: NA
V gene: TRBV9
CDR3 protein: CASSVSPLESFNEKLFF
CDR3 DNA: TGTGCCAGCAGCGTATCCCCCCTGGAGTCTTTTAATGAAAAACTGTTTTTT

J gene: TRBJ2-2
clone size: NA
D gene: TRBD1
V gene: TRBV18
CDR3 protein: CASSPDRDPNTGELFF
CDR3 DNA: TGTGCCAGCTCACCCGACAGGGATCCCAACACCGGGGAGCTGTTTTTT

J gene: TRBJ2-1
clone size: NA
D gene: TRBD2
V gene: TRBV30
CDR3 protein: CAWSSGLAGYYNEQFF
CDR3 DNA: TGTGCCTGGAGTTCCGGACTAGCGGGGTACTACAATGAGCAGTTCTTC

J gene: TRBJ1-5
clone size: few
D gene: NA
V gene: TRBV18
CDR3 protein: CASSPGRNQPQHF
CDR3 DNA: TGTGCCAGCTCACCAGGGAGAAATCAGCCCCAGCATTTT

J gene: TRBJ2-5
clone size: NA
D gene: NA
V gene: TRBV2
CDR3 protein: CASRWRGQETQYF
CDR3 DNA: TGTGCCAGCAGATGGAGGGGCCAAGAGACCCAGTACTTC

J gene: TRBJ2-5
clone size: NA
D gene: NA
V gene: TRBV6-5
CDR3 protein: CASSYSRRAEETQYF
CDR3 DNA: TGTGCCAGCAGTTACTCGCGCAGGGCCGAGGAGACCCAGTACTTC

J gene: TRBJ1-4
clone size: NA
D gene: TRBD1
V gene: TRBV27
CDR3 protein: CASSSRQGAEKLFF
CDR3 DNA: TGTGCCAGCAGTTCCCGACAGGGGGCTGAAAAACTGTTTTTT

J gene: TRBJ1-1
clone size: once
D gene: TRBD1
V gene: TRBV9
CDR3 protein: CASSAPTGATAEAFF
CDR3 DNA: TGTGCCAGCAGCGCCCCGACAGGGGCTACGGCTGAAGCTTTCTTT

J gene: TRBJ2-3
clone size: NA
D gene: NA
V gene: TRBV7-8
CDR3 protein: CASSLGGAGTQYF
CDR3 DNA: TGTGCCAGCAGCTTAGGAGGGGCGGGGACGCAGTATTTT

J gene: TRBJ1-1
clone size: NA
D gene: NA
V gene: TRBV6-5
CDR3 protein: CASRHEAFF
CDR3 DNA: TGTGCCAGCAGACACGAAGCTTTCTTT

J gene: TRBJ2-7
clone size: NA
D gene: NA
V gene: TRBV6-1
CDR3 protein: CASDRGDEQYF
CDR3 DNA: TGTGCCAGCGACCGCGGGGACGAGCAGTACTTC

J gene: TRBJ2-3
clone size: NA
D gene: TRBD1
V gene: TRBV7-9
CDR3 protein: CASSLGTAATDTQYF
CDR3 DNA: TGTGCCAGCAGCCTTGGGACAGCGGCCACAGATACGCAGTATTTT

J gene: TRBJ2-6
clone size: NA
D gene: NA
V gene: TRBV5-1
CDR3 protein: CASSLGGDLSSGANVLTF
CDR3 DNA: TGCGCCAGCAGCTTGGGGGGGGACCTAAGCTCTGGGGCCAACGTCCTGACTTTC

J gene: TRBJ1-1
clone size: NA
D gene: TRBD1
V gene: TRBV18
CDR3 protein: CASSPRGTGGLGNTEAFF
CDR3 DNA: TGTGCCAGCTCACCGCGTGGGACAGGGGGCTTAGGGAACACTGAAGCTTTCTTT

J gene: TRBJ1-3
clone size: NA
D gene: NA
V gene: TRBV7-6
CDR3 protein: CASSLVGSGNTIYF
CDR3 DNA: TGTGCCAGCAGCTTGGTCGGCTCTGGAAACACCATATATTTT

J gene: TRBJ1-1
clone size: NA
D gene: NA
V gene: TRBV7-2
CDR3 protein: CASSSDPPTVNTEAFF
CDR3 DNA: TGTGCCAGCAGCTCCGACCCACCGACAGTTAACACTGAAGCTTTCTTT

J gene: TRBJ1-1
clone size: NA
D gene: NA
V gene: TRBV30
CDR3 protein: CALRGGGTNTEAFF
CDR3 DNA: TGTGCCCTAAGGGGGGGAGGGACGAACACTGAAGCTTTCTTT

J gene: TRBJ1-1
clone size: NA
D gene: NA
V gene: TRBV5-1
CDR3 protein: CASSLIHGGTNTEAFF
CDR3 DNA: TGCGCCAGCAGCTTGATACACGGGGGAACGAACACTGAAGCTTTCTTT

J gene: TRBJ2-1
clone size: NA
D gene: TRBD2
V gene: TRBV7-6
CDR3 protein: CASSLGGDPYNEQFF
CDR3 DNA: TGTGCCAGCAGCTTGGGGGGGGACCCCTACAATGAGCAGTTCTTC

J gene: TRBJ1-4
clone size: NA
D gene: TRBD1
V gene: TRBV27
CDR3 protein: CASSSQGATNEKLFF
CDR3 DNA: TGTGCCAGCAGTTCCCAGGGGGCCACTAATGAAAAACTGTTTTTT

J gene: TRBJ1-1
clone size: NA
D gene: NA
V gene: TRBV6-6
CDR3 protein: CASSYADMNTEAFF
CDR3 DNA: TGTGCCAGCAGTTACGCTGACATGAACACTGAAGCTTTCTTT

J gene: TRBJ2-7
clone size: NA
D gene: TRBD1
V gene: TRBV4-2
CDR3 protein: CASSQDGDRGYEQYF
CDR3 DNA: TGTGCCAGCAGCCAAGATGGGGACAGGGGATACGAGCAGTACTTC

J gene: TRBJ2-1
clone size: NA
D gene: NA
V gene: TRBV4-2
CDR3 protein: CASTEGGDYNEQFF
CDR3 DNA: TGTGCCAGCACCGAGGGGGGGGACTACAATGAGCAGTTCTTC

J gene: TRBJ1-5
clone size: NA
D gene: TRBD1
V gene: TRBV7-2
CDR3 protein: CASSFLGTVGQPQHF
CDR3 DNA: TGTGCCAGCAGCTTTCTGGGGACAGTCGGTCAGCCCCAGCATTTT

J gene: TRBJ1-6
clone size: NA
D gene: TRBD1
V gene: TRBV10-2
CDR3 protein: CASNRGNSPLHF
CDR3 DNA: TGCGCCAGCAACAGGGGAAATTCACCCCTCCACTTT

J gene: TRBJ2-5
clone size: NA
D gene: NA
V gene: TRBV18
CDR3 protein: CASSPRTVQETQYF
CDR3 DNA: TGTGCCAGCTCACCACGGACAGTACAAGAGACCCAGTACTTC

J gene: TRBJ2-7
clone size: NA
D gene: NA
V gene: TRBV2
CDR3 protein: CAMSGSEPEQYF
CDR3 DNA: TGTGCCATGTCGGGATCCGAGCCCGAGCAGTACTTC

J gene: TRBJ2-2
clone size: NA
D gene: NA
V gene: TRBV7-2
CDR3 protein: CASSLVRGTGELFF
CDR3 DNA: TGTGCCAGCAGCTTGGTGAGGGGGACCGGGGAGCTGTTTTTT

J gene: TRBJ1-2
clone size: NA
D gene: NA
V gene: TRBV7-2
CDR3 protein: CASSLTDIGGYTF
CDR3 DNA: TGTGCCAGCAGCTTAACAGACATCGGTGGCTACACCTTC

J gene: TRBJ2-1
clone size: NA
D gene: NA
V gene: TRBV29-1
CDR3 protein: CSVVWTYNEQFF
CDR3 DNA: TGCAGCGTTGTGTGGACTTACAATGAGCAGTTCTTC

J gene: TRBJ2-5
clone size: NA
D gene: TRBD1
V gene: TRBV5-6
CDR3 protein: CASSHGTGTETQYF
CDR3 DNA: TGTGCCAGCAGCCACGGGACAGGGACAGAGACCCAGTACTTC

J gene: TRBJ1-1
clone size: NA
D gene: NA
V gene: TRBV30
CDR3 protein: CAWTTGESEAFF
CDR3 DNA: TGTGCCTGGACCACAGGAGAGTCTGAAGCTTTCTTT

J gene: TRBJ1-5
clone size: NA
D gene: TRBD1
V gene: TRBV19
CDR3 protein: CASRSGGRGNQPQHF
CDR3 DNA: TGTGCCAGTAGGTCAGGGGGCAGGGGCAATCAGCCCCAGCATTTT

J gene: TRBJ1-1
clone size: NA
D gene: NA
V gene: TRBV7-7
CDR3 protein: CASSLNLRTEAFF
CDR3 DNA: TGTGCCAGCAGCTTAAACTTGAGGACTGAAGCTTTCTTT

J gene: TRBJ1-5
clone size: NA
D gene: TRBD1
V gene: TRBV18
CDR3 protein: CASSDSTGLNQPQHF
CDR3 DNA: TGTGCCAGCTCCGATTCGACAGGGCTAAATCAGCCCCAGCATTTT

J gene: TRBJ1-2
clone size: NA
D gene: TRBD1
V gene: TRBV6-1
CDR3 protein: CASSDRGNYGYTF
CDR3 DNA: TGTGCCAGCAGCGACAGGGGAAACTATGGCTACACCTTC

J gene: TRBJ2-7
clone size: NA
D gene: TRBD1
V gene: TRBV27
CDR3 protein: CASSPGTGPYEQYF
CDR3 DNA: TGTGCCAGCAGTCCCGGGACAGGGCCCTACGAGCAGTACTTC

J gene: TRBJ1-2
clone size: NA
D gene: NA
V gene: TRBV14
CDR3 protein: CASSQVGGDYGYTF
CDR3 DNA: TGTGCCAGCAGCCAAGTGGGAGGGGACTATGGCTACACCTTC

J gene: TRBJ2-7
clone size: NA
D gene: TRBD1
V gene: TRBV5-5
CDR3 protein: CASSLFGTGLYEQYF
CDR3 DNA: TGTGCCAGCAGCTTATTCGGGACAGGGCTCTACGAGCAGTACTTC

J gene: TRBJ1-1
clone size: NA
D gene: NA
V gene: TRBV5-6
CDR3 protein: CASSLVPVKNTEAFF
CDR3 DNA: TGTGCCAGCAGCTTGGTACCGGTGAAAAACACTGAAGCTTTCTTT